This is a list of T cell receptor beta chains from one sample in a study of regulatory T cells in long-lasting Graves disease. TCRdb re-derived calls from the multiplex PCR reads in MiXCR, one entry per CDR3 protein. The sample lists more than 450,000 distinct CDR3 sequences, about 16% occurring once. These data also formed part of another study, on T cells in Graves' hyperthyroidism and ophthalmopathy.

Specimen: peripheral blood mononuclear cells (PBMCs), collected at new diagnosis, from a patient treated with antithyroid drugs. These TCRs come from a man in his forties or fifties with Graves disease. The conserved cysteine and the conserved F or W are not part of the CDR3 here. D genes are given only for firm matches.

v_call d_call cdr3_aa
TRBV12-3/TRBV12-4 . ASSLWYEQF
TRBV10-3 TRBD1 AISESKTGVAHYEQY
TRBV7-9 TRBD1 ASSLRQGHTEAF
TRBV19 TRBD2 ASSTAGKSEQY
TRBV11-2 TRBD2 ASSILAGGPNEQF
TRBV6-2/TRBV6-3 TRBD2 ASKLAGHYNEQF
TRBV18 . ASSVRDQPQH
TRBV2 TRBD2 ATVGLAGGGEQF
TRBV2 TRBD2 ASRGTSGRAGAGELF
TRBV15 TRBD1 ATSRDGGQGDAEAF
TRBV20-1 TRBD1 SARYYSGQGAKEQY
TRBV3-1 . ASSEPGRHYEQY
TRBV28 . ASRYDRGVGELF
TRBV5-1 TRBD1 ASSSSTGYTTDTQY
TRBV5-1 . ASSLEKASHEQF
TRBV3-1 TRBD1 ASSQRDRKTDTQY
TRBV5-5 . ASSWKGNTGELF
TRBV6-5 TRBD1 ASSYDRATYGYT
TRBV20-1 . SASGTQTGELL
TRBV12-3/TRBV12-4 . ASRASGYTGELF
TRBV9 TRBD2 ASGTSGTYNEQF
TRBV6-1 . AGGKEAF
TRBV5-8 TRBD2 ASSGTSSPYNEQF
TRBV6-1 . ASSEAGTRSEQY
TRBV7-4 TRBD2 ASSEKGTSRTNEQF
TRBV7-9 TRBD2 ASSLESLAAGELF
TRBV28 TRBD2 ASSPDSGSLTDTQY